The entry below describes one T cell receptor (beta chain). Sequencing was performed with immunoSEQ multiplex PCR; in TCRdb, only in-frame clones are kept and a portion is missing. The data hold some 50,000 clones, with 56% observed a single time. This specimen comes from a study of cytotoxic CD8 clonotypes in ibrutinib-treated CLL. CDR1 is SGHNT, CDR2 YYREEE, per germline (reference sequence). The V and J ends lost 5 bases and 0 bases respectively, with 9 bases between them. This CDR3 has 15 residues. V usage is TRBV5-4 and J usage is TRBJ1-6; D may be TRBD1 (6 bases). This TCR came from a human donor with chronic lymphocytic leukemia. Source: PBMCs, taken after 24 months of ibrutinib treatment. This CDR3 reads CASSSQGSYNSPLHF. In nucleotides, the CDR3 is TGTGCCAGCAGTTCACAGGGCTCCTATAATTCACCCCTCCACTTT. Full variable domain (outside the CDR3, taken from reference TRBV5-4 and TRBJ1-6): ETGVTQSPTHLIKTRGQQVTLRCSSQSGHNTVSWYQQALGQGPQFIFQYYREEENGRGNFPPRFSGLQFPNYSSELNVNALELDDSALYLCASSSQGSYNSPLHFGNGTRLTVT.